These 15 T cell receptor beta chains share one sample of origin, sequenced in a study of resident and recirculating memory T cells in vitiligo. Profiling relied on immunoSEQ multiplex PCR, and the TCRdb table lists in-frame clones only, not all of them. In the table there are 39,000 or so clones, nearly 95% of which are singletons. Sequenced input: blood. Receptors were obtained from a male donor with vitiligo.

The chain employs TRBV2 and TRBJ2-3, with 9 bases lining up with TRBD1. The CDR3 contains 15 residues. The ends lost 6 bases at V and 7 bases at J; junction bases unmatched: 11. CDR1 and CDR2 (germline): SNHLY, FYNNEI. CDR3 DNA sequence: TGTGCCAGCAGCGAAACCGGGACAGGGCGACATACGCAGTATTTT. It translates to CASSETGTGRHTQYF.

This rearrangement joins TRBV7-2 to TRBJ1-1, with a weak D call TRBD1 (5 bases). V dropped 5 bases and J dropped 2 bases, with 9 bases sitting between them. The CDR3 sequence is 13 residues long. Per the germline V gene, CDR1 is SGHTA and CDR2 is FQGNSA. The chain's CDR3 is CASSEQGNTEAFF. CDR3 in DNA: TGTGCCAGCAGCGAGCAGGGAAACACTGAAGCTTTCTTT.

The rearrangement joins TRBV19 to TRBJ2-3; 8 bases map to TRBD2. Germline CDR1 reads LNHDA; CDR2 reads SQIVND (reference sequence). Germline trimming cut 5 bases from V and 2 bases from J; bases unmatched to any gene: 9. The CDR3 totals 16 residues. The CDR3 DNA reads as TGTGCCAGTAGTGAGTACGGGGGGGAAGACACAGATACGCAGTATTTT. This sequence encodes CASSEYGGEDTDTQYF.

The rearrangement links TRBV6-5 to TRBJ2-3; 7 bases align to TRBD1. The CDR3 has 16 residues. CDR1 and CDR2 (germline): MNHEY, SVGAGI. With V trimmed by 4 bases and J by 0 bases, 7 bases remained unmatched. The DNA of the CDR3 is TGTGCCAGCAGTTCCTCAGGGGGAGTTAGCACAGATACGCAGTATTTT. Amino acid sequence: CASSSSGGVSTDTQYF.

The chain links TRBV9 to TRBJ1-1, with a possible D match to TRBD1 (5 bases). Trimming shortened V by 4 bases and J by 4 bases, and 17 bases separated the two germline ends. Germline lookup yields CDR1 SGDLS and CDR2 YYNGEE. This CDR3 is built from 15 residues. CDR3 nucleotide sequence: TGTGCCAGCAGCCGGTGGTCGGGGGGGATCACTGAAGCTTTCTTT. Translating it yields CASSRWSGGITEAFF.

The rearrangement links TRBV6-6 to TRBJ2-4; 9 bases line up with TRBD2. Per the germline V gene, CDR1 is MNHNY and CDR2 is SVGAGI (reference sequence). The length of the CDR3 is 16 residues. V trimming: 8 bases; J trimming: 3 bases; junction bases outside the gene matches: 11. The CDR3, as DNA: TGTGCCAGCTCCGACCGTATTAGCGGGGGCAAAAACATTCAGTACTTC. This gives the protein CASSDRISGGKNIQYF.

The chain employs TRBV4-1 and TRBJ2-5, with TRBD2 matching over 10 bases. CDR3 size: 17 residues. V gave up 0 bases and J gave up 7 bases; unmatched junction bases: 11. Germline values: CDR1 MGHRA, CDR2 YSYEKL. The CDR3 sequence is CASSQELAGLIVGTQYF. The CDR3 DNA is TGCGCCAGCAGCCAAGAACTAGCGGGGTTGATTGTAGGGACCCAGTACTTC.

The gene calls are TRBV6-5 and TRBJ2-6; D is possibly TRBD2 (5 bases). The CDR3 extends over 14 amino acids. Germline V gene lookup returns CDR1 MNHEY and CDR2 SVGAGI. The V gene lost 6 bases and the J gene lost 0 bases, with 6 bases spanning the gap. In DNA, the CDR3 is TGTGCCAGCAGGGGGAGCTCTGGGGCCAACGTCCTGACTTTC. This sequence encodes CASRGSSGANVLTF.

The chain combines TRBV15 with TRBJ1-5, with a weak D call TRBD1 (5 bases). Trimming removed 3 bases from V and 2 bases from J, with 17 bases in between. CDR1 is LNHNV and CDR2 is YYDKDF in the germline V gene (reference sequence). This CDR3 is 17 amino acids long. CDR3 loop: CATSRGGSPLRNQPQHF. The CDR3 nucleotides read TGTGCCACCAGCAGGGGGGGGTCCCCTTTGCGCAATCAGCCCCAGCATTTT.

This clone was detected a few times. The V call is TRBV5-6, the J call TRBJ1-2, with TRBD1 matching 8 bases. Unmatched junction bases numbered 7, after V lost 6 bases and J lost 3 bases. This CDR3 comprises 14 residues. Germline lookup yields CDR1 SGHDT and CDR2 YYEEEE. The CDR3: CASMPTGEYYGYTF. For the CDR3, the DNA is TGTGCCAGCATGCCGACAGGGGAATACTATGGCTACACCTTC.

The chain is built from TRBV5-1 and TRBJ1-5, with a weak D call TRBD1 (5 bases). Germline V gives CDR1 SGHRS, CDR2 YFSETQ. V dropped 0 bases and J dropped 7 bases, with 11 bases sitting between them. The CDR3 consists of 14 residues. The CDR3 coding sequence is TGCGCCAGCAGCTTGGACGGGGGATCCCAGCCCCAGCATTTT. It yields the protein CASSLDGGSQPQHF.

The V call is TRBV7-8, the J call TRBJ2-1; 9 bases line up with TRBD1. Germline V gene sequence: CDR1 SGHVS, CDR2 FQNEAQ. The trim removed 4 bases at V and 9 bases at J, leaving 4 bases unmatched. The CDR3 runs 13 residues. In DNA form, the CDR3 reads TGTGCCAGCAGCTATACAGGGGGCTTTGAGCAGTTCTTC. The encoded protein is CASSYTGGFEQFF.

The V gene is TRBV19, the J gene TRBJ1-2, with 10 bases aligning to TRBD1. Germline CDR1 is LNHDA and CDR2 is SQIVND (reference sequence). V shed 2 bases, J shed 5 bases, and the junction held 5 bases outside the gene matches. The CDR3 is 15 amino acids. CDR3 in DNA: TGTGCCAGTAGTATACGGGGACAGGGGACTTATGGCTACACCTTC. It translates to CASSIRGQGTYGYTF.

The chain has TRBV27 and TRBJ1-6; D is perhaps TRBD1 (5 bases). There are 17 residues in the CDR3. Germline V CDR1 and CDR2: MNHEY, SMNVEV (reference sequence). V lost 4 bases and J 0 bases, leaving 13 bases between the germline ends. In DNA form, the CDR3 reads TGTGCCAGCAGTTATCAGGGCTTTGGCTCCTATAATTCACCCCTCCACTTT. Protein: CASSYQGFGSYNSPLHF.

The chain is built from TRBV5-4 and TRBJ2-3; 7 bases align to TRBD1. Per the germline V gene, CDR1 is SGHNT and CDR2 is YYREEE (reference sequence). V shed 0 bases and J 5 bases; nucleotides not matched to a gene: 6. This CDR3 is built from 15 residues. As DNA, the CDR3 is TGTGCCAGCAGCTTGGTAGAGACAGGGAAAGATACGCAGTATTTT. This encodes CASSLVETGKDTQYF.